This TCR beta chain was captured in a study of response to subunit inactivated influenza vaccine. This clonotype has a count of ten or more. Its matching antigen is unknown. Study results and caveats: There was a suggestion from the authors that each seasonal influenza vaccination recruits few new T cells.

TCRdb processed the RT-PCR reads anew with MiXCR; each CDR3 protein has one entry. The sample yields around 500,000 distinct CDR3 sequences, approximately 11% seen once. This clonotype was obtained from a man aged 45 to 65 who received an inactivated influenza vaccine. The input for sequencing was PBMCs from blood, taken roughly 6 weeks after vaccination.

This chain's CDR3 is CASSVGGGRGGHNEQFF. The DNA for the CDR3 is TGTGCCAGCAGCGTAGGTGGGGGAAGGGGGGGACACAATGAGCAGTTCTTC. J is TRBJ2-1 and V is TRBV9; D may be TRBD2 (7 bases). Trimming pared 0 bases from V and 5 bases from J, leaving 18 bases between. Germline CDR1 and CDR2: SGDLS and YYNGEE. This CDR3 region has 17 residues.